One and the same sample provided the 25 T cell receptor beta chains below, sequenced in a study of blood T cell repertoires in COVID-19. Repertoires were generated with immunoSEQ multiplex PCR, while TCRdb's copy carries only in-frame clones and drops some. The data hold approximately 390,000 clones, with around 91% observed a single time. Sequencing used peripheral blood. The receptors come from a man aged 18 to 30 with active or convalescent COVID-19.

V gene TRBV7-3 combines with J gene TRBJ2-5, with 8 nucleotides matching TRBD1. V dropped 5 bases and J dropped 4; count of bases not matched to a gene: 12. Germline CDR1 reads SGHTA; CDR2 reads FQGTGA. This CDR3 has 16 amino acids. The DNA of the CDR3 is TGTGCCAGCAGCCTCTTAGGACAGGGACCTTCAGAGACCCAGTACTTC. Amino acid sequence: CASSLLGQGPSETQYF.

V is TRBV11-3 and J is TRBJ2-1, with 8 bases aligning to TRBD2. The CDR3 runs to 14 residues. Per the germline V gene, CDR1 is SGHNT and CDR2 is YENEEA. Trimming at V came to 2 bases and at J to 13 bases, leaving 10 bases not matched to a gene. CDR3 nucleotide sequence: TGTGCCAGCAGCTTACTCGCTAGCGGGCCCTTTCAGTTCTTC. Translation gives CASSLLASGPFQFF.

This clone has just one count. The rearrangement joins TRBV6-5 to TRBJ2-1; D is uncertain. The CDR3 loop spans 13 amino acids. The germline V gene has CDR1 MNHEY and CDR2 SVGAGI. Between the trimmed V and J ends, which lost 7 bases and 4 bases, there was a span of 11 bases. Written as DNA, the CDR3 is TGTGCCAGCACCCCGAACGGTTACAATGAGCAGTTCTTC. This gives the protein CASTPNGYNEQFF.

This chain links TRBV28 with TRBJ2-2, with a weak D call TRBD1 (5 bases). The CDR3 covers 14 residues. V dropped 0 bases and J dropped 6 bases, with 8 bases sitting between them. From germline, CDR1 is MDHEN and CDR2 SYDVKM. The CDR3 region is CASSLWGHPGELFF. The CDR3 bases are TGTGCCAGCAGTTTATGGGGGCATCCCGGGGAGCTGTTTTTT.

V and J are TRBV12-3 or TRBV12-4 and TRBJ1-1; D remains unclear. V lost 5 bases, J lost 11 bases, and 6 bases lay in between. The CDR3 sequence is 9 residues long. CDR3 sequence reads: CASSRPAFF. The CDR3 DNA reads TGTGCCAGCAGTCGTCCGGCTTTCTTT.

This clone was seen repeatedly, ten times or more. The chain has TRBV27 and TRBJ2-7; weak D call: TRBD1 (6 bases). This CDR3 spans 15 amino acids. V shed 2 bases and J shed 0 bases, with 11 bases lying between them. Germline CDR1 is MNHEY and CDR2 is SMNVEV (reference sequence). CDR3 coding DNA: TGTGCCAGCAGTTTAGATACAGGGACCTCCTACGAGCAGTACTTC. The encoded protein is CASSLDTGTSYEQYF.

The chain is built from TRBV28 and TRBJ1-5, with 9 bases that match TRBD1. The CDR3 loop spans 14 amino acids. CDR1 MDHEN and CDR2 SYDVKM come from the germline V gene. J lost 4 bases, V lost 7 bases, and 5 bases had no gene match. This CDR3 reads CASTHDRGNQPQHF. CDR3 bases: TGTGCCAGCACCCATGACAGGGGGAATCAGCCCCAGCATTTT.

This sequence joins TRBV28 and TRBJ1-2; a possible D gene is TRBD1 (6 bases). The V gene's germline CDR1 is MDHEN and CDR2 SYDVKM. Deletions cut 7 bases from V and 6 bases from J, with 21 bases between. The length of the CDR3 is 15 residues. CDR3 DNA: TGTGCCAGCACCCCACTCGACAGGTCCCGGGATGGCTACACCTTC. Amino acids: CASTPLDRSRDGYTF.

This clone was counted between two and nine times. The gene calls are TRBV19 and TRBJ1-4, with 7 bases aligning to TRBD1. The germline V gene encodes CDR1 LNHDA and CDR2 SQIVND (reference sequence). CDR3 length equals 13 residues. Unmatched junction bases numbered 12, after V lost 8 bases and J lost 12 bases. CDR3 amino acids: CASLGQQIGELFF. The CDR3 DNA sequence: TGTGCCAGTCTGGGACAGCAAATTGGTGAACTGTTTTTT.

The chain employs TRBV28 and TRBJ1-5; D gene unclear. Germline V lookup: CDR1 MDHEN, CDR2 SYDVKM. The CDR3 has 15 amino acids. The ends were cut back, 8 bases at V and 0 bases at J, with 14 bases in the middle. CDR3 bases: TGTGCCAGCGTAAAGGTACAGAATAGCAATCAGCCCCAGCATTTT. Protein sequence: CASVKVQNSNQPQHF.

The chain links TRBV10-3 to TRBJ2-3, with D unresolved. The V gene lost 8 bases and the J gene lost 1 base, with 10 bases spanning the gap. This CDR3 comprises 13 residues. CDR1 is ENHRY and CDR2 is SYGVKD in the germline V gene. The CDR3 region has the DNA TGTGCCATCGGGTGGCAGGGCACAGATACGCAGTATTTT. Translated, it gives CAIGWQGTDTQYF.

The rearrangement joins TRBV5-6 to TRBJ2-7, with 8 bases fitting TRBD1. The ends lost 2 bases at V and 2 bases at J; junction bases unmatched: 3. This CDR3 has 14 residues. Germline V CDR1 and CDR2: SGHDT, YYEEEE. The CDR3 DNA follows: TGTGCCAGCAGCTTCAGGGACAGGACCTACGAGCAGTACTTC. It is translated as CASSFRDRTYEQYF.

The gene calls are TRBV19 and TRBJ1-5; D unclear. This CDR3 is 15 amino acids long. V was clipped by 5 bases and J by 1 base, with 12 bases between them. Germline V gene sequence: CDR1 LNHDA, CDR2 SQIVND (reference sequence). The CDR3 DNA is TGTGCCAGTAGTCCTGGGGAGAGGAGCAATCAGCCCCAGCATTTT. It encodes CASSPGERSNQPQHF.

This clone was recorded only once. The chain combines TRBV28 with TRBJ2-7, with 13 bases matching TRBD2. Germline V gene data show CDR1 as MDHEN and CDR2 as SYDVKM. The CDR3 runs 17 residues. V was clipped by 5 bases and J by 1 base; unmatched bases: 8. CDR3 protein: CASSLGLAGAGSYEQYF. In DNA, the CDR3 is TGTGCCAGCAGTCTTGGACTAGCGGGAGCTGGGTCCTACGAGCAGTACTTC.

Only one count was recorded for this clone. The V and J genes are TRBV27 and TRBJ2-7; TRBD1 aligns across 9 bases. V lost 5 bases to trimming and J lost 2 bases; unmatched junction nucleotides: 4. The CDR3 spans 14 residues. CDR1 and CDR2 from the germline V gene are MNHEY and SMNVEV (reference sequence). DNA for the CDR3: TGTGCCAGCAGTGCGACAGGGGGACCCTACGAGCAGTACTTC. Amino acid sequence: CASSATGGPYEQYF.

CDR3 sequence reads: CASSLGQGARDTEAFF. The DNA for the CDR3 is TGTGCCAGCAGTTTGGGACAGGGGGCGCGGGACACTGAAGCTTTCTTT. The genes are TRBV6-6 and TRBJ1-1, with 12 bases aligning to TRBD1. The CDR3 runs to 16 residues. The V segment lost 4 bases and the J segment 3 bases; nucleotides outside the gene matches: 6. CDR1 is MNHNY, CDR2 SVGAGI, per germline (reference sequence).

The V and J genes are TRBV27 and TRBJ2-7; TRBD2 matches 8 bases. J gave up 0 bases and V 6 bases, and 22 bases lay outside the gene matches. The V gene's germline CDR1 is MNHEY and CDR2 SMNVEV (reference sequence). There are 20 residues in the CDR3. The CDR3: CASSGYGGQRTSYSSYEQYF. Here the CDR3 DNA reads TGTGCCAGCAGCGGGTACGGGGGGCAAAGGACTAGCTATAGCTCCTACGAGCAGTACTTC.

This chain joins TRBV28 and TRBJ1-2, with D possibly matching TRBD1 (6 bases). CDR3 length: 14 amino acids. Germline CDR1 MDHEN, CDR2 SYDVKM. Deletions cut 7 bases from V and 0 bases from J, with 12 bases between. The CDR3 region has the DNA TGTGCCAGCACTTTGACAGGTCCTAACTATGGCTACACCTTC. As protein: CASTLTGPNYGYTF.

This chain links TRBV7-2 with TRBJ1-1; TRBD1 matches at 11 bases. CDR3 length: 14 residues. V lost 5 bases to trimming and J lost 7 bases; unmatched junction nucleotides: 6. CDR1 and CDR2 from the germline V gene are SGHTA and FQGNSA. CDR3 nucleotide sequence: TGTGCCAGCAGCGGACAGGGGGCGTTTGGTGAAGCTTTCTTT. Protein: CASSGQGAFGEAFF. The variable domain in full, completed from reference TRBV7-2 and TRBJ1-1, reads GAGVSQSPSNKVTEKGKDVELRCDPISGHTALYWYRQSLGQGLEFLIYFQGNSAPDKSGLPSDRFSAERTGGSVSTLTIQRTQQEDSAVYLCASSGQGAFGEAFFGQGTRLTVV.

The chain joins TRBV7-9 to TRBJ1-4; 7 bases are a match to TRBD1. Germline CDR1 reads SEHNR; CDR2 reads FQNEAQ (reference sequence). With 5 bases clipped from V and 8 bases from J, the junction kept 8 bases outside the gene matches. The length of the CDR3 is 14 residues. CDR3 in amino acids: CASSRDRQGEKLFF. In DNA, the CDR3 is TGTGCCAGCAGCCGAGATCGACAGGGCGAAAAACTGTTTTTT. The whole variable domain, remainder taken from reference TRBV7-9 and TRBJ1-4, is DTGVSQNPRHKITKRGQNVTFRCDPISEHNRLYWYRQTLGQGPEFLTYFQNEAQLEKSRLLSDRFSAERPKGSFSTLEIQRTEQGDSAMYLCASSRDRQGEKLFFGSGTQLSVL.

The chain employs TRBV7-2 and TRBJ1-6; maybe TRBD1 (6 bases). V lost 5 bases and J 0 bases, leaving 17 bases between the germline ends. The CDR3 covers 18 residues. Germline lookup yields CDR1 SGHTA and CDR2 FQGNSA. CDR3 sequence (DNA): TGTGCCAGCAGCACCCCGGGAGGGACAAGCTCCTATAATTCACCCCTCCACTTT. It translates to CASSTPGGTSSYNSPLHF.

CDR3 in amino acids: CASSYFLAGGYEQYF. CDR3 bases: TGTGCCAGCAGTTACTTTCTAGCGGGAGGGTACGAGCAGTACTTC. The chain combines TRBV6-5 with TRBJ2-7; 12 nucleotides agree with TRBD2. The CDR3 consists of 15 residues. Germline V gene lookup returns CDR1 MNHEY and CDR2 SVGAGI. The V and J ends lost 1 base and 4 bases, in that order; junction bases with no gene match: 2.

The chain joins TRBV19 to TRBJ2-5, with D possibly matching TRBD1 (6 bases). The CDR3 has 16 amino acids. Per germline, CDR1 LNHDA and CDR2 SQIVND (reference sequence). V was cut by 3 bases and J by 5 bases, with 19 bases left in between. CDR3 loop: CASSIPGQRRSETQYF. In DNA, the CDR3 is TGTGCCAGTAGTATTCCTGGACAGAGAAGATCGGAGACCCAGTACTTC.

The chain combines TRBV24-1 with TRBJ1-2, with TRBD1 matching over 7 bases. The CDR3 extends over 15 amino acids. The V gene end was trimmed by 5 bases and the J gene end by 0 bases; junction bases not matched to a gene: 5. Germline CDR1 and CDR2: KGHDR and SFDVKD. The CDR3 nucleotides are TGTGCCACCAGTGCCCGGGGACAGACTAACTATGGCTACACCTTC. It codes for CATSARGQTNYGYTF.

The V call is TRBV5-1, the J call TRBJ1-1; 7 bases map to TRBD1. V dropped 4 bases and J dropped 5; count of bases not matched to a gene: 11. CDR3 length: 15 amino acids. Per germline, CDR1 SGHRS and CDR2 YFSETQ. CDR3 protein: CASSLITTGQTEAFF. In DNA form, the CDR3 reads TGCGCCAGCAGCCTCATCACGACAGGGCAGACTGAAGCTTTCTTT.